This is a list of T cell receptor beta chains from one sample in a study of blood T cell repertoires in COVID-19. Some clones are missing from TCRdb's copy, which holds only in-frame ones; the method was immunoSEQ multiplex PCR. The sample comprises fewer than 200,000 clones, around 88% of which are singletons, and about 3.6% rests with the top ten. The specimen was PBMCs or T cells enriched from blood (not recorded which). The source of these receptors is a woman aged 45-59 years in a cohort exposed to, infected with or recovered from COVID-19 (not recorded which). Each CDR3 is given with its conserved first and last residue. The order of the fields is CDR3 protein, CDR3 DNA, D gene, J gene, clone size, V gene. D genes are given only for firm matches. Not every row has a clone size; where given, it reads once, few, many or a size class.

CASSFRGTEAFF,TGTGCCAGCAGTTTTAGAGGGACTGAAGCTTTCTTT,.,TRBJ1-1,.,TRBV27
CASSPGAGEAFF,TGTGCCAGCAGTCCAGGGGCAGGTGAAGCTTTCTTT,.,TRBJ1-1,once,TRBV12-3/TRBV12-4
CASSTPRTGSGNSPLHF,TGTGCCAGCAGCACTCCCCGGACAGGTAGCGGTAATTCACCCCTCCACTTT,TRBD1,TRBJ1-6,.,TRBV14
CSVETTSGRNEQFF,TGCAGCGTTGAAACGACTAGCGGGAGAAATGAGCAGTTCTTC,TRBD2,TRBJ2-1,.,TRBV29-1
CASSQGSAGRAPGELFF,TGCGCCAGCAGCCAAGGATCGGCCGGGAGGGCCCCCGGGGAGCTGTTTTTT,TRBD2,TRBJ2-2,.,TRBV4-1
CAIRNRVQYEQYF,TGTGCCATCAGGAACAGGGTCCAATACGAGCAGTACTTC,.,TRBJ2-7,.,TRBV10-3
CASSLGTGRNQPQHF,TGTGCCAGCAGTTTAGGTACAGGCCGGAATCAGCCCCAGCATTTT,.,TRBJ1-5,.,TRBV28
CASSYSRSGGYEQYF,TGTGCCAGCAGTTACTCCAGGAGTGGAGGCTACGAGCAGTACTTC,.,TRBJ2-7,.,TRBV6-2/TRBV6-3
CASRTQGAVGYGYTF,TGTGCCAGCAGGACACAGGGGGCGGTCGGCTATGGCTACACCTTC,TRBD1,TRBJ1-2,.,TRBV28
CAWTSGQGMGEQYF,TGTGCCTGGACGTCGGGACAGGGGATGGGCGAGCAGTACTTC,TRBD1,TRBJ2-7,.,TRBV30
CASSLRTGRVETQYF,TGTGCCAGCAGTTTACGTACAGGGAGGGTCGAGACCCAGTACTTC,.,TRBJ2-5,.,TRBV28
CAWSVLGSGGQKTQYF,TGTGCCTGGAGTGTACTTGGTAGCGGGGGTCAAAAGACCCAGTACTTC,TRBD2,TRBJ2-5,.,TRBV30
CASSLYGGQSSGANVLTF,TGTGCCAGCAGCTTATATGGCGGACAGAGCTCTGGGGCCAACGTCCTGACTTTC,.,TRBJ2-6,.,TRBV7-3
CASSYPSGRREAFF,TGTGCCAGCAGTTACCCCTCGGGGAGAAGGGAAGCTTTCTTT,.,TRBJ1-1,.,TRBV6-6
CASSREAVGHNEQFF,TGTGCCAGCAGCCGTGAGGCTGTCGGTCACAATGAGCAGTTCTTC,.,TRBJ2-1,.,TRBV5-6
CASSFTSGGSGELFF,TGTGCCAGCAGCTTTACCAGCGGGGGGTCCGGGGAGCTGTTTTTT,TRBD2,TRBJ2-2,.,TRBV7-2
CAWRPIVQELQGLQPQHF,TGTGCCTGGAGACCCATAGTCCAAGAATTACAGGGATTGCAGCCCCAGCATTTT,.,TRBJ1-5,.,TRBV30
CASSRDINTEAFF,TGTGCCAGCAGTCGAGACATTAACACTGAAGCTTTCTTT,.,TRBJ1-1,.,TRBV11-2
CASIDASGDGWETQYF,TGTGCCAGCATTGACGCTAGCGGGGATGGGTGGGAGACCCAGTACTTC,TRBD2,TRBJ2-5,.,TRBV28
CASNREGRAYEQYF,TGTGCCAGCAATCGGGAGGGGCGAGCCTACGAGCAGTACTTC,TRBD2,TRBJ2-7,few,TRBV2
CASSLRAEAFF,TGTGCCAGCAGCCTTAGAGCAGAAGCTTTCTTT,.,TRBJ1-1,.,TRBV7-8
CASSYPGLAGGTQQFF,TGTGCCAGCAGTTACCCCGGACTAGCGGGGGGGACCCAGCAGTTCTTC,TRBD2,TRBJ2-1,.,TRBV6-2/TRBV6-3
CASSQAGLAGGTGELFF,TGTGCCAGCAGCCAAGCGGGACTAGCGGGAGGGACCGGGGAGCTGTTTTTT,TRBD2,TRBJ2-2,few,TRBV4-2
CSVEGGTGEQETQYF,TGCAGCGTTGAAGGGGGGACAGGGGAACAAGAGACCCAGTACTTC,TRBD1,TRBJ2-5,.,TRBV29-1
CASRRTAAYEQYF,TGCGCCAGCAGAAGGACAGCGGCCTACGAGCAGTACTTC,.,TRBJ2-7,.,TRBV5-1
CASTSVNTEAFF,TGTGCCAGCACTTCTGTGAACACTGAAGCTTTCTTT,.,TRBJ1-1,.,TRBV28
CASNPTGTPAGANVLTF,TGTGCCAGCAATCCGACAGGGACTCCGGCTGGGGCCAACGTCCTGACTTTC,.,TRBJ2-6,.,TRBV2
CAWSARDRDFGEQYF,TGTGCCTGGAGTGCCCGGGACAGGGATTTCGGCGAGCAGTACTTC,TRBD1,TRBJ2-7,.,TRBV30
CASSLAQTSYEQYF,TGTGCCAGCAGCTTAGCACAGACCTCCTACGAGCAGTACTTC,.,TRBJ2-7,few,TRBV7-9
CASSASFGQAAYSNQPQHF,TGTGCCAGCAGTGCCTCATTCGGACAGGCTGCGTATAGCAATCAGCCCCAGCATTTT,TRBD1,TRBJ1-5,.,TRBV2
CASSSQSRGSYNEQFF,TGTGCCAGCAGCAGTCAATCCAGGGGCTCCTACAATGAGCAGTTCTTC,.,TRBJ2-1,.,TRBV5-4
CASSPSGANTGELFF,TGCGCCAGCAGCCCTAGCGGGGCGAACACCGGGGAGCTGTTTTTT,TRBD2,TRBJ2-2,.,TRBV5-1
CASSVEGANTITDTQYF,TGTGCCAGCAGCGTAGAGGGGGCGAACACAATCACAGATACGCAGTATTTT,TRBD1,TRBJ2-3,.,TRBV9
CATSRDRSPSGNQPQHF,TGTGCCACCAGCAGAGATCGTTCCCCGTCGGGCAATCAGCCCCAGCATTTT,.,TRBJ1-5,.,TRBV15
CSVEEIQGAHPTEAFF,TGCAGCGTTGAAGAGATCCAAGGGGCGCATCCAACTGAAGCTTTCTTT,.,TRBJ1-1,few,TRBV29-1
CASSSSDRESPLHF,TGTGCCAGTAGTAGCTCGGACAGGGAATCACCCCTCCACTTT,TRBD1,TRBJ1-6,.,TRBV19
CASSPGTGEKLFF,TGTGCCAGCTCACCCGGGACAGGGGAAAAACTGTTTTTT,TRBD1,TRBJ1-4,.,TRBV18
CASSGRTGGYGYTF,TGTGCCAGCAGCGGACGGACAGGGGGCTATGGCTACACCTTC,TRBD1,TRBJ1-2,once,TRBV14
CALGTSGYEQFF,TGTGCCTTGGGGACTAGCGGCTATGAGCAGTTCTTC,TRBD2,TRBJ2-1,.,TRBV10-3
CASSPTSGGEGDTQYF,TGTGCCAGCAGCCCGACTAGCGGGGGGGAGGGAGATACGCAGTATTTT,TRBD2,TRBJ2-3,.,TRBV7-2
CASSFQGARDTQYF,TGTGCCAGCAGTTTCCAGGGGGCGAGGGATACGCAGTATTTT,TRBD1,TRBJ2-3,.,TRBV27
CAISEEWEQFF,TGTGCCATCAGTGAGGAGTGGGAGCAGTTCTTC,.,TRBJ2-1,once,TRBV10-3
CASSLELAGRFQETQYF,TGTGCCAGCAGCTTAGAGCTCGCAGGCCGCTTCCAAGAGACCCAGTACTTC,.,TRBJ2-5,.,TRBV7-8
CASSQVDLALTTGELFF,TGCGCCAGCAGCCAAGTTGATCTAGCGTTAACCACCGGGGAGCTGTTTTTT,.,TRBJ2-2,few,TRBV4-1
CASSSPTGVVGNEKLFF,TGTGCCAGCAGCTCGCCCACAGGGGTGGTAGGTAATGAAAAACTGTTTTTT,TRBD1,TRBJ1-4,.,TRBV28
CASSLGLGTQYF,TGTGCCAGCAGCTTAGGTCTCGGGACCCAGTACTTC,.,TRBJ2-5,.,TRBV11-2
CATSRDAGGETQYF,TGTGCCACCAGCAGAGATGCGGGGGGGGAGACCCAGTACTTC,TRBD2,TRBJ2-5,.,TRBV15